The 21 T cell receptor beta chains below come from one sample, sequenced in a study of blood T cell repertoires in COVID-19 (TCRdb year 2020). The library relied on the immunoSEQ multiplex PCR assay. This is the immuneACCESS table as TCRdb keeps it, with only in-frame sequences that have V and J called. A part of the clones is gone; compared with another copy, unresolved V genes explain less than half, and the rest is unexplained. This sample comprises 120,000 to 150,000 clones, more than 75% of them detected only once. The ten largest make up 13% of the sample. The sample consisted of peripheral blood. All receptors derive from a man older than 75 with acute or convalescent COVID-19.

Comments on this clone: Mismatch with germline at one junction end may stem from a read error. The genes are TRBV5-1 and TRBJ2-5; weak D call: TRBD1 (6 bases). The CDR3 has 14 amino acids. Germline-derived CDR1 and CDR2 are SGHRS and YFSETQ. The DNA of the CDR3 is TGCGCCAGCAGCGCGGTCACGGGACAAGGGACCCAGTACTTC. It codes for CASSAVTGQGTQYF.

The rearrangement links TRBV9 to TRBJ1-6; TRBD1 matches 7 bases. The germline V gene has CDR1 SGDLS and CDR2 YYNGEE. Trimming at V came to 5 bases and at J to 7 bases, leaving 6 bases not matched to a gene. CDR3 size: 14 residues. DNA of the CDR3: TGTGCCAGCAGTGGGGGACAGTTCAATTCACCCCTCCACTTT. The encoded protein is CASSGGQFNSPLHF.

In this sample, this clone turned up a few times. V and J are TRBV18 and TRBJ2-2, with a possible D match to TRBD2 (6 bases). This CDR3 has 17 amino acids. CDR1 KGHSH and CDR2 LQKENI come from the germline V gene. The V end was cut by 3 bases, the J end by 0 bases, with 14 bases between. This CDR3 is CASSPGAGGPNTGELFF. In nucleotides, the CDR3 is TGTGCCAGCTCACCGGGTGCCGGGGGACCGAACACCGGGGAGCTGTTTTTT.

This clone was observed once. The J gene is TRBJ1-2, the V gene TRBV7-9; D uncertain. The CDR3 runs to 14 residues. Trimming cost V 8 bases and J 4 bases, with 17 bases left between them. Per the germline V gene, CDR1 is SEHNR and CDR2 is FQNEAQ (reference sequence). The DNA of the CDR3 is TGTGCCAGCTCACATAATGGGCATTTCTATGGCTACACCTTC. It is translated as CASSHNGHFYGYTF. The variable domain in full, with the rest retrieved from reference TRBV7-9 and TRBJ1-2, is DTGVSQNPRHKITKRGQNVTFRCDPISEHNRLYWYRQTLGQGPEFLTYFQNEAQLEKSRLLSDRFSAERPKGSFSTLEIQRTEQGDSAMYLCASSHNGHFYGYTFGSGTRLTVV.

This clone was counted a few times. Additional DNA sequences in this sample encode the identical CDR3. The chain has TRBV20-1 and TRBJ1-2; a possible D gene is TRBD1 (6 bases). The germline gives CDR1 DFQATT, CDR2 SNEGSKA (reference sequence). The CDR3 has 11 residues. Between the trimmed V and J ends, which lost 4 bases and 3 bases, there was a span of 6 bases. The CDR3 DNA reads TGCAGTGCTAAGGGGGACTATGGCTACACCTTC. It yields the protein CSAKGDYGYTF.

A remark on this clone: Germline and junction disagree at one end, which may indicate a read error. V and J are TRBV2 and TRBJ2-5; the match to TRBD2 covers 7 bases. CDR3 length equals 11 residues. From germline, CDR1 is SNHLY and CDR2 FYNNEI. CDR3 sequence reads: CASRYSGTINF. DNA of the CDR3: TGTGCCAGCAGATACTCCGGGACTATAAACTTC.

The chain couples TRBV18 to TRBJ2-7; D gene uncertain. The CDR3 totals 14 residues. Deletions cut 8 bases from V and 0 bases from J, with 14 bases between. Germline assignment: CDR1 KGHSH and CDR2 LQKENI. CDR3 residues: CASRPGTDSYEQYF. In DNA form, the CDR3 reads TGTGCCAGCCGACCCGGAACAGACTCCTACGAGCAGTACTTC.

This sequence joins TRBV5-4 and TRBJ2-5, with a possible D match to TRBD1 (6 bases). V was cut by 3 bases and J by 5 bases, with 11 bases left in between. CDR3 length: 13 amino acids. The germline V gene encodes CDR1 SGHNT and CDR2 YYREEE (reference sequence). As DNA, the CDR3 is TGTGCCAGCAGCTCCCAGGGGCAGGAGACCCAGTACTTC. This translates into CASSSQGQETQYF. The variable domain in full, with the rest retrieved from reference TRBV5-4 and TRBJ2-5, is ETGVTQSPTHLIKTRGQQVTLRCSSQSGHNTVSWYQQALGQGPQFIFQYYREEENGRGNFPPRFSGLQFPNYSSELNVNALELDDSALYLCASSSQGQETQYFGPGTRLLVL.

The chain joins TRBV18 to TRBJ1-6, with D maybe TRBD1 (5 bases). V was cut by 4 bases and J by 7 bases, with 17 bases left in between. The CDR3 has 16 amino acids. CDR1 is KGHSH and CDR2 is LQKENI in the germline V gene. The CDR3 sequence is CASSLLYDRNNSPLHF. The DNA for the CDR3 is TGTGCCAGCTCACTTCTCTACGACAGAAACAATTCACCCCTCCACTTT. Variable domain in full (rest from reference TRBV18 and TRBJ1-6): NAGVMQNPRHLVRRRGQEARLRCSPMKGHSHVYWYRQLPEEGLKFMVYLQKENIIDESGMPKERFSAEFPKEGPSILRIQQVVRGDSAAYFCASSLLYDRNNSPLHFGNGTRLTVT.

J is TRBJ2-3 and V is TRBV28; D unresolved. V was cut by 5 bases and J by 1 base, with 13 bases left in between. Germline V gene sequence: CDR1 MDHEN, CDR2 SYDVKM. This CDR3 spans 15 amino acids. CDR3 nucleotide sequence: TGTGCCAGCAGTCCTCGAGGTCGTGGCACAGATACGCAGTATTTT. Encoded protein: CASSPRGRGTDTQYF.

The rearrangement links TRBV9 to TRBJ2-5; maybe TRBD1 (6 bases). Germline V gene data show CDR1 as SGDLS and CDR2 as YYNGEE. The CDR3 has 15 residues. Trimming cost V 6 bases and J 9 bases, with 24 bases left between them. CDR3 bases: TGTGCCAGCAACAAAAATACAGGGTCTTTTGAGGCCCAGTACTTC. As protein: CASNKNTGSFEAQYF.

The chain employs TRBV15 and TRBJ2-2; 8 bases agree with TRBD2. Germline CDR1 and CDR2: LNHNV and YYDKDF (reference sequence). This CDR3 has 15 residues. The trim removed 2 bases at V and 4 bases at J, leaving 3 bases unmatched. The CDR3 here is CATSRPGRGTGELFF. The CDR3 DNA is TGTGCCACCAGCAGACCCGGGAGGGGCACCGGGGAGCTGTTTTTT.

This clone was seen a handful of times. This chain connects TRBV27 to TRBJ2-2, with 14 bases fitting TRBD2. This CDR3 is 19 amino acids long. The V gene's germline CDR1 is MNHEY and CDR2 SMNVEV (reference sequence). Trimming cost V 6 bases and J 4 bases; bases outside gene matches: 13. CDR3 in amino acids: CASRKGLAGGERSTGELFF. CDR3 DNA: TGTGCCAGCAGGAAAGGACTAGCGGGGGGAGAACGGTCCACCGGGGAGCTGTTTTTT.

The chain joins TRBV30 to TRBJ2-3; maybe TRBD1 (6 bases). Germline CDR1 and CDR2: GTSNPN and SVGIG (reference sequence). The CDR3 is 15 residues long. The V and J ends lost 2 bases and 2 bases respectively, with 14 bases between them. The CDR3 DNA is TGTGCCTGGAGTTTTGGGGGCTTGATCACAGATACGCAGTATTTT. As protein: CAWSFGGLITDTQYF.

CDR3 sequence (DNA): TGCAGCGTTACTACAGGGGTTTATGGCTACACCTTC. It encodes CSVTTGVYGYTF. The rearrangement uses TRBV29-1 and TRBJ1-2; 7 bases are shared with TRBD1. J gave up 5 bases and V 5 bases, and 5 bases lay outside the gene matches. Germline CDR1 SQVTM, CDR2 ANQGSEA. This CDR3 comprises 12 residues.

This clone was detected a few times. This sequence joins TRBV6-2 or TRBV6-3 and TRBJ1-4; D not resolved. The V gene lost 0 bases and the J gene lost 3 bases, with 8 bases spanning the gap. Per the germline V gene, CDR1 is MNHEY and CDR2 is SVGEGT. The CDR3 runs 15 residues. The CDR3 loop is CASSYSTGANEKLFF. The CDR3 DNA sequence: TGTGCCAGCAGTTACTCGACGGGAGCTAATGAAAAACTGTTTTTT.

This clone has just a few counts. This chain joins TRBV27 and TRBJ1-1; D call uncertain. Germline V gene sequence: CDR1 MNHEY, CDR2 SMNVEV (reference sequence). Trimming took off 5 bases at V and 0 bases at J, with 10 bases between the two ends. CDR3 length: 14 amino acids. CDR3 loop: CASSPRRMNTEAFF. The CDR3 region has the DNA TGTGCCAGCAGTCCCAGGCGCATGAACACTGAAGCTTTCTTT.

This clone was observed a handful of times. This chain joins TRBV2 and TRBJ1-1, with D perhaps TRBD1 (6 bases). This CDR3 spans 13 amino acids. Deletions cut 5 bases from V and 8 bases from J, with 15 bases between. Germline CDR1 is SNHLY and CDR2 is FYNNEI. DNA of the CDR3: TGTGCCAGCAGTTACTCAGGGGATGGGGAAGCTTTCTTT. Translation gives CASSYSGDGEAFF.

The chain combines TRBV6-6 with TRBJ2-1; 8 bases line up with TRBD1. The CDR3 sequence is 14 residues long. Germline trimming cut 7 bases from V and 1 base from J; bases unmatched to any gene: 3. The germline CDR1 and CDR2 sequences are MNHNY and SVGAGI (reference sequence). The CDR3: CASNDRGSYNEQFF. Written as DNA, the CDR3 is TGTGCCAGCAACGACAGGGGTTCCTACAATGAGCAGTTCTTC.

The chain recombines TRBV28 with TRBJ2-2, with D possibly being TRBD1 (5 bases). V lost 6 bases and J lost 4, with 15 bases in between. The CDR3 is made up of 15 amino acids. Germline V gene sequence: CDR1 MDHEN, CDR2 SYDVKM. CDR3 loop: CASSKWGSPTGELFF. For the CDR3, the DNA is TGTGCCAGCAGCAAATGGGGCTCCCCCACCGGGGAGCTGTTTTTT.

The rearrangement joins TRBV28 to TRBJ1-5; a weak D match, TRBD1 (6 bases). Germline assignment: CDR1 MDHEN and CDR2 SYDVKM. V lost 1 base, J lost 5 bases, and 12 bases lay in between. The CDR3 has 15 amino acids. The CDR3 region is CASSLLVGGDQPQHF. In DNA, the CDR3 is TGTGCCAGCAGTTTATTGGTAGGGGGGGATCAGCCCCAGCATTTT.